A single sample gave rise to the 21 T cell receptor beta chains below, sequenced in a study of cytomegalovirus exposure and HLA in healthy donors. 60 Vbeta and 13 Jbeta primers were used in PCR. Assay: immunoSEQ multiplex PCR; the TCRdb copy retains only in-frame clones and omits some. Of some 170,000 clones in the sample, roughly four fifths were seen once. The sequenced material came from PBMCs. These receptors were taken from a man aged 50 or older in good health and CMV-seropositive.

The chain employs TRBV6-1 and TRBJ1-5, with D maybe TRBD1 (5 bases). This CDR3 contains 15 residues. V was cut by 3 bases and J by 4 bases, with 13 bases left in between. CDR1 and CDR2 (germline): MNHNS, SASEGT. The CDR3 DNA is TGTGCCAGCAGTGATTATGAGGGACTTAATCAGCCCCAGCATTTT. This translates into CASSDYEGLNQPQHF.

CDR3 sequence reads: CASSEKEGDTQYF. In nucleotides, the CDR3 is TGTGCCAGCAGTGAAAAGGAGGGGGATACGCAGTATTTT. This rearrangement joins TRBV27 to TRBJ2-3, with D possibly TRBD2 on 6 matching bases. CDR1 and CDR2 from the germline V gene are MNHEY and SMNVEV (reference sequence). V was cut by 5 bases and J by 6 bases, with 12 bases left in between. The CDR3 extends over 13 amino acids.

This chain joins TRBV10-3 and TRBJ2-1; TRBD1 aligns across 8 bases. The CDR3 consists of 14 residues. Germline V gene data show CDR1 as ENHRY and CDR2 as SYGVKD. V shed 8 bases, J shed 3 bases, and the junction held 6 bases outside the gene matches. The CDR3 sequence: CAISRGTGYNEQFF. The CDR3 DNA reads TGTGCCATCTCCAGGGGGACAGGCTACAATGAGCAGTTCTTC.

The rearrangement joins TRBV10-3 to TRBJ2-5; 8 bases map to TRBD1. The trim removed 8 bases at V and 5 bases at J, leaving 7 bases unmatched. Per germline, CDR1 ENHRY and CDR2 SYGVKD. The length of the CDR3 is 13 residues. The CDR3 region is CAIPDRVGETQYF. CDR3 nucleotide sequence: TGTGCCATCCCGGACAGGGTGGGGGAGACCCAGTACTTC.

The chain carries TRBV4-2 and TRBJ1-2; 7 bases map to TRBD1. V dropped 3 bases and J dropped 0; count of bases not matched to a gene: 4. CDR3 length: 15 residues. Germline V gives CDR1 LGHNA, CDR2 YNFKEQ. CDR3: CASSHGTDSNYGYTF. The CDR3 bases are TGTGCCAGCAGCCACGGGACAGACTCTAACTATGGCTACACCTTC.

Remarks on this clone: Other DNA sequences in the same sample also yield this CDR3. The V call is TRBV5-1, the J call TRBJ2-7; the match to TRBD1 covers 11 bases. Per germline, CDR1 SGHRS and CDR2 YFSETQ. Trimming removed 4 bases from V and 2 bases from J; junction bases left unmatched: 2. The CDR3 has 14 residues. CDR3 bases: TGCGCCAGCAGCGGGGGACAGGGGGCCTACGAGCAGTACTTC. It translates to CASSGGQGAYEQYF.

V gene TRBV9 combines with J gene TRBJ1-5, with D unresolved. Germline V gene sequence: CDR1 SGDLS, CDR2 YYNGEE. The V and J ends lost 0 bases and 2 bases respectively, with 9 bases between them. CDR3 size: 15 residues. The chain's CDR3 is CASSVGGAGNQPQHF. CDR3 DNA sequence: TGTGCCAGCAGCGTAGGAGGTGCAGGCAATCAGCCCCAGCATTTT.

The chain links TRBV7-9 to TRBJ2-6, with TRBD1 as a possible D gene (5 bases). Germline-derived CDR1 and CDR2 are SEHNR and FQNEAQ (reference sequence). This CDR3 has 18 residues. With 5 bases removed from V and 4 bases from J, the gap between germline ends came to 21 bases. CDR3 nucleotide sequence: TGTGCCAGCAGCGCCGCTATCGAACAGGTCTTAGGGGCCAACGTCCTGACTTTC. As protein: CASSAAIEQVLGANVLTF.

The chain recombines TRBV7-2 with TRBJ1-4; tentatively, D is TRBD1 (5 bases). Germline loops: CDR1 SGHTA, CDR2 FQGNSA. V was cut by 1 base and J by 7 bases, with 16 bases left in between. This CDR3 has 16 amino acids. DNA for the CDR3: TGTGCCAGCAGCTTAGTAGCCGGGCAGGGTGGTGAAAAACTGTTTTTT. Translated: CASSLVAGQGGEKLFF.

CDR3 sequence (DNA): TGTGCCAGCAGCCGGCCAGGGGGCCAAGAGACCCAGTACTTC. This translates into CASSRPGGQETQYF. This rearrangement joins TRBV7-2 to TRBJ2-5; TRBD1 agrees at 7 bases. Germline loops: CDR1 SGHTA, CDR2 FQGNSA. The trim removed 5 bases at V and 1 base at J, leaving 4 bases unmatched. This CDR3 comprises 14 residues. Full variable domain (remainder filled in from reference TRBV7-2 and TRBJ2-5): GAGVSQSPSNKVTEKGKDVELRCDPISGHTALYWYRQSLGQGLEFLIYFQGNSAPDKSGLPSDRFSAERTGGSVSTLTIQRTQQEDSAVYLCASSRPGGQETQYFGPGTRLLVL.

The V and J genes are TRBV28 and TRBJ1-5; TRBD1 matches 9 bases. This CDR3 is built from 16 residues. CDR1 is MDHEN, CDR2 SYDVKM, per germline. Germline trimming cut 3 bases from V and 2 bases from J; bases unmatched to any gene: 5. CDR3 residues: CASSLRGQGRNQPQHF. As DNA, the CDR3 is TGTGCCAGCAGTTTGCGGGGACAGGGACGCAATCAGCCCCAGCATTTT.

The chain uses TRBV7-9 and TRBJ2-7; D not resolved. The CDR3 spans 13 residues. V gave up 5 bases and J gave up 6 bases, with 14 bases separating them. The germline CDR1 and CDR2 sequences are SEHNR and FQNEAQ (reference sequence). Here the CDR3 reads CASSRTEFREQYF. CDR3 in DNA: TGTGCCAGCAGCCGTACAGAATTTCGCGAGCAGTACTTC.

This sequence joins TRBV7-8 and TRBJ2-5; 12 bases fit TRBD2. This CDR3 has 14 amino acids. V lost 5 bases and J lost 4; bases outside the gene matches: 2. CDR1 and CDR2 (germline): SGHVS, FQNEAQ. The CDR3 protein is CASSPTSGRETQYF. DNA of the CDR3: TGTGCCAGCAGCCCGACTAGCGGGAGAGAGACCCAGTACTTC.

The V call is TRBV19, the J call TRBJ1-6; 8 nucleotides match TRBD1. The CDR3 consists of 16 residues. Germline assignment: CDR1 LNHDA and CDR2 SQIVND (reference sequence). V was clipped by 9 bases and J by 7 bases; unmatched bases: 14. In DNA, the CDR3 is TGTGCCAGCCGCTCGCAGACAGGGGCAATAAATTCACCCCTCCACTTT. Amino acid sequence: CASRSQTGAINSPLHF. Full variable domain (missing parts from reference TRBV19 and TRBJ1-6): DGGITQSPKYLFRKEGQNVTLSCEQNLNHDAMYWYRQDPGQGLRLIYYSQIVNDFQKGDIAEGYSVSREKKESFPLTVTSAQKNPTAFYLCASRSQTGAINSPLHFGNGTRLTVT.

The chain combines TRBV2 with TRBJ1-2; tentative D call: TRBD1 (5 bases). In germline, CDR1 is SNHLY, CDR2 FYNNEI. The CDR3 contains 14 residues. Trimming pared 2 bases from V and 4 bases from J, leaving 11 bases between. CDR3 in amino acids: CASSEYQDTYGYTF. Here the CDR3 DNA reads TGTGCCAGCAGTGAATACCAGGACACCTATGGCTACACCTTC. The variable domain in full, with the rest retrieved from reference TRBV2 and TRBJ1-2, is EPEVTQTPSHQVTQMGQEVILRCVPISNHLYFYWYRQILGQKVEFLVSFYNNEISEKSEIFDDQFSVERPDGSNFTLKIRSTKLEDSAMYFCASSEYQDTYGYTFGSGTRLTVV.

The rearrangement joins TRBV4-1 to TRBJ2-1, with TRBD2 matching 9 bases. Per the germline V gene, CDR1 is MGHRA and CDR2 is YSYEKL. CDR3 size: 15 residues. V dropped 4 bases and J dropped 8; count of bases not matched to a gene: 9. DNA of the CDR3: TGCGCCAGCAGCCTCATCGGGACTAGCAATTATGAGCAGTTCTTC. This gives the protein CASSLIGTSNYEQFF.

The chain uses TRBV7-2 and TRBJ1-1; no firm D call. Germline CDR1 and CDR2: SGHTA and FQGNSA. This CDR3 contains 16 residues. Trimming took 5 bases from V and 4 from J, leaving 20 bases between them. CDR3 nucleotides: TGTGCCAGCAGCCCAAGAACGAGCGGGTCTGGCACTGAAGCTTTCTTT. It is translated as CASSPRTSGSGTEAFF. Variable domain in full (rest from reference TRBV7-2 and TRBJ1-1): GAGVSQSPSNKVTEKGKDVELRCDPISGHTALYWYRQSLGQGLEFLIYFQGNSAPDKSGLPSDRFSAERTGGSVSTLTIQRTQQEDSAVYLCASSPRTSGSGTEAFFGQGTRLTVV.

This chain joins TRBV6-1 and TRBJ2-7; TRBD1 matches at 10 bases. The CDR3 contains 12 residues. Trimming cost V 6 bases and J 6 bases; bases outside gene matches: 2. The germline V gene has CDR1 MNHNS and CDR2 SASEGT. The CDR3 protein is CASSRDRGEQYF. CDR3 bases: TGTGCCAGCAGCAGGGACAGGGGCGAGCAGTACTTC.

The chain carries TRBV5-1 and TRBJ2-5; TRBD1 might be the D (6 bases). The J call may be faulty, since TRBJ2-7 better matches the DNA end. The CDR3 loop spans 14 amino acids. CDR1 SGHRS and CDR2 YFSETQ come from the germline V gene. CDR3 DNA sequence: TGCGCCAGCAGCTTTGCAGGGGTCTCCTACGAGCAGTACTTC. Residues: CASSFAGVSYEQYF.

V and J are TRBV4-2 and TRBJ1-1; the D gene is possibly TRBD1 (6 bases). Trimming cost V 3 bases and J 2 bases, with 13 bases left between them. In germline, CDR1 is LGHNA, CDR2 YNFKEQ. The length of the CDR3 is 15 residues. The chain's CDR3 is CASSQFGQTNTEAFF. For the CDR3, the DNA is TGTGCCAGCAGCCAGTTCGGACAGACTAACACTGAAGCTTTCTTT.

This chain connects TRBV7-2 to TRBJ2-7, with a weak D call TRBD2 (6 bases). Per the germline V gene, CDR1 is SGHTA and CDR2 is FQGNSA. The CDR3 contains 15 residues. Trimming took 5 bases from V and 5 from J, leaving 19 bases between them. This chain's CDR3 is CASSPSTFTSNEQYF. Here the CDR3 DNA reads TGTGCCAGCAGCCCCTCAACGTTTACTAGCAACGAGCAGTACTTC.